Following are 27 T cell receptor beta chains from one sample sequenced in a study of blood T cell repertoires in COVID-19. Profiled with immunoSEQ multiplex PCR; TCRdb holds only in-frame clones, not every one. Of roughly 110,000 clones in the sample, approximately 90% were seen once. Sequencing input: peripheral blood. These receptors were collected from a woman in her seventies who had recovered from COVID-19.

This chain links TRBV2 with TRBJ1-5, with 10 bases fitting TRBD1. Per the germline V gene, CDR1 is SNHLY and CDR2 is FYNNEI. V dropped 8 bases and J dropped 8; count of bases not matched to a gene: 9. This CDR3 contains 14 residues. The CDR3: CASYGTGEGKPQHF. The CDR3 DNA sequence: TGTGCCAGCTATGGGACAGGGGAAGGAAAGCCCCAGCATTTT.

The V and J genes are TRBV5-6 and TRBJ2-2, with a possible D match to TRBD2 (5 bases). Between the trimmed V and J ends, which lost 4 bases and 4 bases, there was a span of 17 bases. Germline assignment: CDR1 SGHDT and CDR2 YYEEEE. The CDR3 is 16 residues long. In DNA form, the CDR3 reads TGTGCCAGCAGCCCCGTTGTGGGCGGGCTCACCGGGGAGCTGTTTTTT. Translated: CASSPVVGGLTGELFF. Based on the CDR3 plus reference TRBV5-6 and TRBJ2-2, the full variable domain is DAGVTQSPTHLIKTRGQQVTLRCSPKSGHDTVSWYQQALGQGPQFIFQYYEEEERQRGNFPDRFSGHQFPNYSSELNVNALLLGDSALYLCASSPVVGGLTGELFFGEGSRLTVL.

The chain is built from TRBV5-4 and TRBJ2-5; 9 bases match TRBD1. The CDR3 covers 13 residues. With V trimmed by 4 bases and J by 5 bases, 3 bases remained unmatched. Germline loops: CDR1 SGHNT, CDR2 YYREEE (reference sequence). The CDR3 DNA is TGTGCCAGCAGCGGGACAGGGACTGAGACCCAGTACTTC. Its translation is CASSGTGTETQYF. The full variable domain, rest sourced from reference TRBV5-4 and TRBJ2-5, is ETGVTQSPTHLIKTRGQQVTLRCSSQSGHNTVSWYQQALGQGPQFIFQYYREEENGRGNFPPRFSGLQFPNYSSELNVNALELDDSALYLCASSGTGTETQYFGPGTRLLVL.

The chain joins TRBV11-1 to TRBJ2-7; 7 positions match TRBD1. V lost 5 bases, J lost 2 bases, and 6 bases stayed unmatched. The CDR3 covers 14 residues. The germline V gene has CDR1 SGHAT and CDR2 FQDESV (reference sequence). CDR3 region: CASSRRGQTYEQYF. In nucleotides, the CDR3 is TGTGCCAGCAGCCGCAGGGGACAGACCTACGAGCAGTACTTC.

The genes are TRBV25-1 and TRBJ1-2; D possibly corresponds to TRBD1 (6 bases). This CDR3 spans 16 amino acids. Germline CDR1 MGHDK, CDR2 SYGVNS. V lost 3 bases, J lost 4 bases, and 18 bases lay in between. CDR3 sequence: CASSDPRQDNSYGYTF. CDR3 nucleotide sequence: TGTGCCAGCAGTGATCCGCGACAGGATAACTCCTATGGCTACACCTTC.

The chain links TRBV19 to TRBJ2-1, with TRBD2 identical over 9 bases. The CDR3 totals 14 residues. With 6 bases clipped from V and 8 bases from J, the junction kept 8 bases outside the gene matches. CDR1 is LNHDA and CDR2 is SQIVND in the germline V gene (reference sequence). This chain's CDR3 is CASRLSGRRYEQFF. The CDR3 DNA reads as TGTGCCAGTAGACTGAGCGGGAGGAGATATGAGCAGTTCTTC.

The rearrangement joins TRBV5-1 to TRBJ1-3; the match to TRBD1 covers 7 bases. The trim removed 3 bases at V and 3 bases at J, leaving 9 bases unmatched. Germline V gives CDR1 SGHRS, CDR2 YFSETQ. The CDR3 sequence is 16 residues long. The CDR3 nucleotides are TGCGCCAGCAGCTCACAGAAGGGGGCTGGTGGAAACACCATATATTTT. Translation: CASSSQKGAGGNTIYF.

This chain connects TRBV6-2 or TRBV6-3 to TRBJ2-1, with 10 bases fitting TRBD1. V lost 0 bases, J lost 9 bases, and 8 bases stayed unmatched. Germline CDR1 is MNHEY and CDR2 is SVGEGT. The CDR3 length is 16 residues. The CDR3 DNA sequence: TGTGCCAGCAGTTACTCGGGACAGGGGTTGCTGGGTGAGCAGTTCTTC. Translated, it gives CASSYSGQGLLGEQFF.

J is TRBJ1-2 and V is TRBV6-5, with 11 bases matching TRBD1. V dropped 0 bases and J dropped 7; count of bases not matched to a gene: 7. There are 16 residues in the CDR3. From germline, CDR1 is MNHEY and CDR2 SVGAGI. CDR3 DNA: TGTGCCAGCAGTTACTCCCGAGGACAGGGGGCTATTGGCTACACCTTC. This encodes CASSYSRGQGAIGYTF.

CDR3 region: CASSPGLVGYEQYF. The DNA for the CDR3 is TGCGCCAGCAGTCCCGGACTAGTAGGGTACGAGCAGTACTTC. The chain uses TRBV5-1 and TRBJ2-7; 7 bases are shared with TRBD2. Losses at the gene ends were 5 bases for V and 4 bases for J; bases not matched to a gene: 9. In germline, CDR1 is SGHRS, CDR2 YFSETQ. The CDR3 covers 14 residues. Full variable domain (outside the CDR3, taken from reference TRBV5-1 and TRBJ2-7): KAGVTQTPRYLIKTRGQQVTLSCSPISGHRSVSWYQQTPGQGLQFLFEYFSETQRNKGNFPGRFSGRQFSNSRSEMNVSTLELGDSALYLCASSPGLVGYEQYFGPGTRLTVT.

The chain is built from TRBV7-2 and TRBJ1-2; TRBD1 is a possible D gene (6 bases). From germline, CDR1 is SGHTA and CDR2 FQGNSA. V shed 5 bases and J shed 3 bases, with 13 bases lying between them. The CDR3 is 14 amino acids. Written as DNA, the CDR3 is TGTGCCAGCAGCCAAGGGGGTTGGGACTATGGCTACACCTTC. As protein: CASSQGGWDYGYTF.

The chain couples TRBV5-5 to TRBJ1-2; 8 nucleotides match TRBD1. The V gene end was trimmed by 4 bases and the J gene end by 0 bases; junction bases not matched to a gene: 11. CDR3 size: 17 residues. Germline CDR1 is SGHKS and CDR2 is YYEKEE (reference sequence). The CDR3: CASSRWDRPPSNYGYTF. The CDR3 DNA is TGTGCCAGCAGCCGTTGGGACAGGCCCCCTTCTAACTATGGCTACACCTTC.

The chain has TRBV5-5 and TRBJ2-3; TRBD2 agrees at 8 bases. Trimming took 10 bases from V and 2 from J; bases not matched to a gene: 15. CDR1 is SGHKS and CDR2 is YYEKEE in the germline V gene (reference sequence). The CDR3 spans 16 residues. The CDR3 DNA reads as TGTGCCCGCCGCCGGGGGGGGGCCCCCACCACAGATACGCAGTATTTT. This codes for CARRRGGAPTTDTQYF. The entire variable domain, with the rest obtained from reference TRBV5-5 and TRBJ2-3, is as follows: DAGVTQSPTHLIKTRGQQVTLRCSPISGHKSVSWYQQVLGQGPQFIFQYYEKEERGRGNFPDRFSARQFPNYSSELNVNALLLGDSALYLCARRRGGAPTTDTQYFGPGTRLTVL.

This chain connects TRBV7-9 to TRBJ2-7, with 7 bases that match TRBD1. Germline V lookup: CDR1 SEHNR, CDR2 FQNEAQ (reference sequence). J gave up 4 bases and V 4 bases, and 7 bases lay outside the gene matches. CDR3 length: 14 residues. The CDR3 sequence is CASSSRQGGYEQYF. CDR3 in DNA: TGTGCCAGCAGCTCAAGACAGGGCGGGTACGAGCAGTACTTC.

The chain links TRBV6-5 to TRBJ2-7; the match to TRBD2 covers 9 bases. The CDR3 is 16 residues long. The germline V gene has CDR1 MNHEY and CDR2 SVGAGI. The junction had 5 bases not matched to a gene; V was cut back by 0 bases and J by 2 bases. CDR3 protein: CASSYSQREDTYEQYF. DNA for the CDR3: TGTGCCAGCAGTTACTCTCAGCGGGAGGATACCTACGAGCAGTACTTC.

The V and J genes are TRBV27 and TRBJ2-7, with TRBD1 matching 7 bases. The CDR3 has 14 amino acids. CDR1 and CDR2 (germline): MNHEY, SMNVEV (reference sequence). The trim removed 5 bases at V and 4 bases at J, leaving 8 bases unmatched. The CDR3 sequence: CASSTYTGEYEQYF. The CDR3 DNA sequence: TGTGCCAGCAGTACCTATACAGGGGAATACGAGCAGTACTTC.

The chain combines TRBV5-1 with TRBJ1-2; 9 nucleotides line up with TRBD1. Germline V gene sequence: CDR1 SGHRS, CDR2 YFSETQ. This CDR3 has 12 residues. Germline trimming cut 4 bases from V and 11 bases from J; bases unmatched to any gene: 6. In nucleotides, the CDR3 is TGCGCCAGCAGCCCACAGGGGGCCTTATACACCTTC. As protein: CASSPQGALYTF.

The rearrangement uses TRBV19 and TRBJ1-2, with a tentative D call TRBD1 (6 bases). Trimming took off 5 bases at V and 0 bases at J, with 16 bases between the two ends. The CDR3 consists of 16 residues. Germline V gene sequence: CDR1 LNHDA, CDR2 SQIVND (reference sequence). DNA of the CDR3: TGTGCCAGTAGTTTCCAAGGGGGACGCTCTAACTATGGCTACACCTTC. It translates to CASSFQGGRSNYGYTF.

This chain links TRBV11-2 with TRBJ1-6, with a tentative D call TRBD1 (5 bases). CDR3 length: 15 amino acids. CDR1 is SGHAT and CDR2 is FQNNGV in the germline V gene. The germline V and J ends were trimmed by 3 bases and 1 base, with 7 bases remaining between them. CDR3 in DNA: TGTGCCAGCAGCTTGGGGCGGTCCTATAATTCACCCCTCCACTTT. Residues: CASSLGRSYNSPLHF.

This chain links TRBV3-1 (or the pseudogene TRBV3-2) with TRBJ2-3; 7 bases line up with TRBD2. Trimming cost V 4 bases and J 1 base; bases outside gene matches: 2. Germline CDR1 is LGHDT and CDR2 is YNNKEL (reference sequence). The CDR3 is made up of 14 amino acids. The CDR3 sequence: CASSPSGGTDTQYF. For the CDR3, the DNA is TGTGCCAGCAGCCCTAGCGGTGGCACAGATACGCAGTATTTT.

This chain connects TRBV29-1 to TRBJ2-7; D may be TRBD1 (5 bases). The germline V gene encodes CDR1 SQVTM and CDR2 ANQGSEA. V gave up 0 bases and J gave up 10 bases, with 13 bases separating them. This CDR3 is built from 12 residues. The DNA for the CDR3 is TGCAGCGTTGAAGAGGGAAAGGGGCTCCAGTACTTC. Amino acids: CSVEEGKGLQYF.

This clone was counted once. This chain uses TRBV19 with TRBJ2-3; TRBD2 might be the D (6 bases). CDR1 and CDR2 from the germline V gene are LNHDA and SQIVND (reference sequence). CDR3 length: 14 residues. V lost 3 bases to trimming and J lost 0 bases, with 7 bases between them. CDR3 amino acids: CASSIGTSTDTQYF. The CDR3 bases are TGTGCCAGTAGTATTGGGACTAGCACAGATACGCAGTATTTT.

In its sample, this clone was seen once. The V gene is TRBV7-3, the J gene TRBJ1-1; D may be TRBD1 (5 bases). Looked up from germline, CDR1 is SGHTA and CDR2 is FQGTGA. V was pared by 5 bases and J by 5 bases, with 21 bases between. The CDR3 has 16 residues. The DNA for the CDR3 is TGTGCCAGCAGCCATGGTGACAGATATGGAGGGACTGAAGCTTTCTTT. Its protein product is CASSHGDRYGGTEAFF.

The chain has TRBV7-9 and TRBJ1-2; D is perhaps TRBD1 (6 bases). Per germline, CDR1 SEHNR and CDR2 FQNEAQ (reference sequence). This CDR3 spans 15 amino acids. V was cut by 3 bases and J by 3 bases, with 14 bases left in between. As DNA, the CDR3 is TGTGCCAGCAGCTTGCCGACAGGTCACTACTATGGCTACACCTTC. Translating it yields CASSLPTGHYYGYTF.

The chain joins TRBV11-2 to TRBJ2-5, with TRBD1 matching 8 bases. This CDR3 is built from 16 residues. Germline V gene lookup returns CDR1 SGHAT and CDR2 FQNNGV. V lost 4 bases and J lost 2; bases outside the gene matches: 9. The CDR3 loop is CASSSTGAAGQETQYF. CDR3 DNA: TGTGCCAGCAGCTCGACAGGGGCGGCAGGGCAAGAGACCCAGTACTTC.

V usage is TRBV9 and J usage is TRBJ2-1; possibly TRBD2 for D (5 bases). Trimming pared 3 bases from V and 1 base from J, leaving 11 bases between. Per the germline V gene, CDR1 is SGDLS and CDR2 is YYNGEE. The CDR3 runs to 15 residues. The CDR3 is CASSAREGSYNEQFF. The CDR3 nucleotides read TGTGCCAGCAGCGCGAGAGAGGGTTCCTACAATGAGCAGTTCTTC.

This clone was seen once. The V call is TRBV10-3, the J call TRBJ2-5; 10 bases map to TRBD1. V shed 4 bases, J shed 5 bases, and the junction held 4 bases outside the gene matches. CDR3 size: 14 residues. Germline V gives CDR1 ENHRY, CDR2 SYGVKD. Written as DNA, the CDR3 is TGTGCCATCAGTGGCCGGGACAGGGGTGAGACCCAGTACTTC. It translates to CAISGRDRGETQYF.